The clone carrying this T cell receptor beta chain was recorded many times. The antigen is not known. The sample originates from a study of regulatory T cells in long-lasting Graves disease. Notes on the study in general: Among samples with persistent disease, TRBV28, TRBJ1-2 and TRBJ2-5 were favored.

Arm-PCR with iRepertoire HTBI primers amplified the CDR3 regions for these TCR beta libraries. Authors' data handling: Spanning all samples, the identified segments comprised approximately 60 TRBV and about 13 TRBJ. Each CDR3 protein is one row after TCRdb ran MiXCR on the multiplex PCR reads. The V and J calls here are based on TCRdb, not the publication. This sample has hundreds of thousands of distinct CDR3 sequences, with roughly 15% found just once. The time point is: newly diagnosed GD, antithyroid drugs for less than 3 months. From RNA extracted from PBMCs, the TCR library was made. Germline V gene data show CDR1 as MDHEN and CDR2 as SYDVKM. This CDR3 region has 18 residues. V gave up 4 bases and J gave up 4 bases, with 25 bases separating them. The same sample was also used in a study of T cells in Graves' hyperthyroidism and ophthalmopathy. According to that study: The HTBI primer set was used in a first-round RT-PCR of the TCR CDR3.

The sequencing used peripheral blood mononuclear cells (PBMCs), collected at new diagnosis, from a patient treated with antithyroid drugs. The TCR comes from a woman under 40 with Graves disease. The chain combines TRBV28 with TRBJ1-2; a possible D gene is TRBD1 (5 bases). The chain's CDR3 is CASSYPHIPGTDFYGYTF. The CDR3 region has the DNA TGTGCCAGCAGTTACCCCCATATTCCCGGGACCGATTTCTATGGCTACACCTTC.